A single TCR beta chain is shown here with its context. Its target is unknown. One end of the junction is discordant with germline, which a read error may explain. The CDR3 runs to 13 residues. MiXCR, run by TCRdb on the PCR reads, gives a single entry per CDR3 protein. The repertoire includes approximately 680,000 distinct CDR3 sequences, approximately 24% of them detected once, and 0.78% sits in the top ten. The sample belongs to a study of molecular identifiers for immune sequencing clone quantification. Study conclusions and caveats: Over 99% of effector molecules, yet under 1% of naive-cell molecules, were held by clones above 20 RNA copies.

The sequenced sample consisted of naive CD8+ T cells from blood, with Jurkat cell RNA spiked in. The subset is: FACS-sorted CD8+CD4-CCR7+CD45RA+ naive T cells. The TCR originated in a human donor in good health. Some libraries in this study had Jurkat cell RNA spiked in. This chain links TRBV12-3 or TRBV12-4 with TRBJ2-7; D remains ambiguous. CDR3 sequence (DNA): TGTGCCAGCAGTTTAGGCCTCTCCTACGTGCAGTACTTC. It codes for CASSLGLSYVQYF.